This is a list of T cell receptor beta chains from one sample in a study of neoadjuvant nivolumab and ipilimumab in lung cancer. Assay: immunoSEQ multiplex PCR; the TCRdb copy retains only in-frame clones and omits some. The sample has 19,000 or so clones, approximately 79% seen once. The input for sequencing was tumor tissue, taken after neoadjuvant nivolumab, alone or with ipilimumab, at or shortly before surgery. The receptor set was obtained from an adult with non-small cell lung cancer. CDR3s include the opening cysteine and the closing phenylalanine or tryptophan. The D gene is left open where the match is weak. Rows give clone size only sometimes, using once, few, many, or a class for an expanded clone.

abundance	v_gene	j_gene	d_gene	CDR3nt	CDR3aa
NA	TRBV5-1	TRBJ1-6	NA	TGCGCCAGCAGCGTGGGGGCAGCAACATACTCCTATAATTCACCCCTCCACTTT	CASSVGAATYSYNSPLHF
NA	TRBV18	TRBJ2-3	NA	TGTGCCAGCTCACCCCAGACAGGTAGCACAGATACGCAGTATTTT	CASSPQTGSTDTQYF
NA	TRBV7-8	TRBJ2-7	TRBD2	TGTGCCAGCAGCTTAGCGATGTTAGCGGGGGGGCAATGGGAGCAGTACTTC	CASSLAMLAGGQWEQYF
medium-sized	TRBV5-1	TRBJ1-1	NA	TGCGCCAGCAGACTCCGTACAGGGTTCCCTGAAGCTTTCTTT	CASRLRTGFPEAFF
NA	TRBV28	TRBJ1-2	NA	TGTGCCAGCAGGCAGACAGCTAACTATGGCTACACCTTC	CASRQTANYGYTF
few	TRBV28	TRBJ1-6	NA	TGTGCCAGCAGTTTATCCGGCAGATATAATTCACCCCTCCACTTT	CASSLSGRYNSPLHF
NA	TRBV5-1	TRBJ1-3	NA	TGCGCCAGCAGCTTGGCCGCGGGAGACTCTGGAAACACCATATATTTT	CASSLAAGDSGNTIYF
few	TRBV6-1	TRBJ1-5	NA	TGTGCCAGCACCTGGACAGTTAATCAGCCCCAGCATTTT	CASTWTVNQPQHF
NA	TRBV11-3	TRBJ2-3	NA	TGTGCCAGCAGCTTAGGGACCACAGATACGCAGTATTTT	CASSLGTTDTQYF
NA	TRBV5-1	TRBJ2-5	NA	TGCGCCAGCAGCTTGTTGGTGGTTTCGGAGACCCAGTACTTC	CASSLLVVSETQYF
NA	TRBV5-1	TRBJ1-4	TRBD1	TGCGCCAGCAGCTTGGTGGGACAGGGGGTCTTGTATGAAAAACTGTTTTTT	CASSLVGQGVLYEKLFF
NA	TRBV7-9	TRBJ2-1	TRBD1	TGTGCCAGCAGCTTAAGGGGACAGGCCCGCTCCTACAATGAGCAGTTCTTC	CASSLRGQARSYNEQFF
NA	TRBV7-6	TRBJ2-3	TRBD1	TGTGCCAGCAGCTTAGTCCAGGACAGGGCAGATACGCAGTATTTT	CASSLVQDRADTQYF
NA	TRBV7-6	TRBJ1-1	TRBD1	TGTGCCAGCAGCTTACGTGCTCGGGCAGGGGGGATAGAAGCTTTCTTT	CASSLRARAGGIEAFF
few	TRBV11-2	TRBJ2-3	TRBD1	TGTGCCAGCAGCCCCCTCTCCGGGACAGCAATCACAGATACGCAGTATTTT	CASSPLSGTAITDTQYF
NA	TRBV5-5	TRBJ2-7	NA	TGTGCCAGCAGCTTAATAACGGGCTACGAGCAGTACTTC	CASSLITGYEQYF
NA	TRBV5-6	TRBJ2-1	TRBD1	TGTGCCAGCAGCTTCCGGACAGGGGGGTATGAGCAGTTCTTC	CASSFRTGGYEQFF
NA	TRBV5-6	TRBJ2-4	NA	TGTGCCAGCAGCTTGGGGGTAGCCAAAAACATTCAGTACTTC	CASSLGVAKNIQYF
NA	TRBV5-6	TRBJ2-7	NA	TGTGCCAGCAGCTTTGGGGCGGGGGCAGGGACCTACGAGCAGTACTTC	CASSFGAGAGTYEQYF
NA	TRBV18	TRBJ2-3	NA	TGTGCCAGCTCACCATTCGGGTCGCCAGATACGCAGTATTTT	CASSPFGSPDTQYF
NA	TRBV2	TRBJ1-4	NA	TGTGCCAGCAATGGACAGCTTGAAAAACTGTTTTTT	CASNGQLEKLFF
NA	TRBV18	TRBJ1-6	NA	TGTGCCAGCTCACCACAATTTAATCCTAATTCACCCCTCCACTTT	CASSPQFNPNSPLHF
NA	TRBV7-2	TRBJ2-3	NA	TGTGCCAGCAGCCTACAGGCACCACGGGATACGCAGTATTTT	CASSLQAPRDTQYF
NA	TRBV6-5	TRBJ2-1	NA	TGTGCCAGCAGTTACTCGGTGACCTACAATGAGCAGTTCTTC	CASSYSVTYNEQFF
NA	TRBV4-1	TRBJ1-5	TRBD1	TGCGCCAGCAGCGGTCAGGGGGCAGGCAATCAGCCCCAGCATTTT	CASSGQGAGNQPQHF
NA	TRBV7-2	TRBJ2-5	NA	TGTGCCAGCAGCTTATTCGGGGCCCGAGAGACCCAGTACTTC	CASSLFGARETQYF
NA	TRBV9	TRBJ2-4	NA	TGTGCCAGCAGCGTAGGTGGAGGGGTGGACATTCAGTACTTC	CASSVGGGVDIQYF
NA	TRBV11-2	TRBJ2-3	TRBD1	TGTGCCAGCAGCGTAGACAGGGGAGCCACAGATACGCAGTATTTT	CASSVDRGATDTQYF
NA	TRBV4-3	TRBJ1-5	NA	TGCGCCAGCAGCCAAGATCGAACCCAGACACAGCCCCAGCATTTT	CASSQDRTQTQPQHF
NA	TRBV20-1	TRBJ2-7	NA	TGCAGTGCTCCCAAAGATTACGAGCAGTACTTC	CSAPKDYEQYF
NA	TRBV18	TRBJ1-2	NA	TGTGCCAGCTCACCCGGGACGGATTATGGCTACACCTTC	CASSPGTDYGYTF
NA	TRBV6-1	TRBJ2-4	NA	TGTGCCAGCACGCGTGATATAGCCAAAAACATTCAGTACTTC	CASTRDIAKNIQYF
NA	TRBV18	TRBJ1-1	TRBD1	TGTGCCAGCTCACCACTTGGACAGGGGACGACTGAAGCTTTCTTT	CASSPLGQGTTEAFF
NA	TRBV5-5	TRBJ2-1	TRBD1	TGTGCCAGCAGCTTGGGGACAGGGGGCAGGGAGCAGTTCTTC	CASSLGTGGREQFF
few	TRBV7-7	TRBJ2-5	TRBD2	TGTGCTAGCAGCTCAACGGCGGGGACTAGCGGGTCTGGGGAGACCCAGTACTTC	CASSSTAGTSGSGETQYF
NA	TRBV10-3	TRBJ1-2	NA	TGTGCCATCAGTGAGGGGGGCACCTATGGCTACACCTTC	CAISEGGTYGYTF
NA	TRBV7-6	TRBJ2-3	TRBD1	TGTGCCAGCAGCTTAGTGGGACAGGGGGAGACAGATACGCAGTATTTT	CASSLVGQGETDTQYF
few	TRBV20-1	TRBJ1-2	NA	TGCAGTGCTCACGAGGGGCTCTTC	CSAHEGLF
NA	TRBV5-1	TRBJ2-5	TRBD2	TGCGCCAGCAGCACCGGGAGGCCGATCGTCGAGACCCAGTACTTC	CASSTGRPIVETQYF
NA	TRBV30	TRBJ2-2	TRBD1	TGTGCCCGACACTCCTCGGTCGACAGGGCAGGTAGCACCGGGGAGCTGTTTTTT	CARHSSVDRAGSTGELFF
NA	TRBV11-1	TRBJ2-7	TRBD1	TGTGCCAGCAGCCTGGACAGGGGATTAGGGGAGCAGTACTTC	CASSLDRGLGEQYF
NA	TRBV7-2	TRBJ2-7	NA	TGTGCCAGCAGTCACCCAGGGATCCACGAGCAGTACTTC	CASSHPGIHEQYF
NA	TRBV7-9	TRBJ2-1	NA	TGTGCCAGCAGCTTTTGGGACAATCCTTACAATGAGCAGTTCTTC	CASSFWDNPYNEQFF
NA	TRBV29-1	TRBJ1-2	NA	TGCAGCGTTGCAGGGGCCGGAATCTATGGCTACACCTTC	CSVAGAGIYGYTF